This T cell receptor beta chain was profiled in a study of a mutant IDH1 vaccine in newly diagnosed glioma. Study context: Week 35 held visit V12, while week 47 held visit V13.

As regards this clone: Its specificity is not known.

Clones were sequenced by immunoSEQ multiplex PCR, and TCRdb holds only the in-frame ones, with some missing. The sample includes around 30,000 clones, over 85% of them seen just once. Documented time point: week 47, end of study. It was 300 ug of mutant IDH1 20-mer peptide that made up each vaccine dose, given with topical imiquimod. Regarding the study as a whole: Changes to the top peripheral T cell clonotypes appeared unrelated to pseudoprogression. Among patients, 90% to 95% showed immune responses induced by the vaccine.

The receptor's source is a man aged 35 to 55 with glioma. The sample was PBMCs, taken from a glioma patient whose treatment included an IDH1 peptide vaccine.

The CDR3 is CASRREVAGGMSQFF. The CDR3 DNA reads as TGTGCCAGCCGCCGGGAGGTAGCGGGAGGCATGTCGCAGTTCTTC. The chain employs TRBV18 and TRBJ2-1; 10 bases match TRBD2. Germline CDR1 is KGHSH and CDR2 is LQKENI. The CDR3 contains 15 residues. V lost 8 bases and J lost 12; bases outside the gene matches: 16. Looking up the rest from reference TRBV18 and TRBJ2-1 gives the full variable domain: NAGVMQNPRHLVRRRGQEARLRCSPMKGHSHVYWYRQLPEEGLKFMVYLQKENIIDESGMPKERFSAEFPKEGPSILRIQQVVRGDSAAYFCASRREVAGGMSQFFGPGTRLTVL.